This T cell receptor beta chain stems from a study of vaccination and CD4 T cells after COVID-19. For the study at large: Post-COVID draws followed diagnosis by a median about 100 days (range 35 to 161).

Sample share makes this clonotype medium-sized. Its target is not known. Once obtained from cultured CD4+ T cells, the DNA was sequenced using the Oncomine TCR Beta short-read assay. TCRdb recomputed calls from the PCR reads with MiXCR, one row per CDR3 protein. Of 8,500 to 13,000 distinct CDR3 sequences in the sample, around 20% were seen once. There are 13 residues in the CDR3. V shed 3 bases and J shed 2 bases, with 6 bases lying between them. The germline CDR1 and CDR2 sequences are MGHDK and SYGVNS. Treatment of the sample: roughly 11-day PBMC culture with coronavirus spike peptide pools or control peptides (ViraFEST assay).

V and J are TRBV25-1 and TRBJ2-3, with D hard to call. The sequencing used CD4+ T cells from blood, cultured in vitro, collected after SARS-CoV-2 vaccination. This clonotype originated in a human donor who had recovered from COVID-19. The DNA of the CDR3 is TGTGCCAGCAGTGAGTGGATCACAGATACGCAGTATTTT. Amino acids: CASSEWITDTQYF.